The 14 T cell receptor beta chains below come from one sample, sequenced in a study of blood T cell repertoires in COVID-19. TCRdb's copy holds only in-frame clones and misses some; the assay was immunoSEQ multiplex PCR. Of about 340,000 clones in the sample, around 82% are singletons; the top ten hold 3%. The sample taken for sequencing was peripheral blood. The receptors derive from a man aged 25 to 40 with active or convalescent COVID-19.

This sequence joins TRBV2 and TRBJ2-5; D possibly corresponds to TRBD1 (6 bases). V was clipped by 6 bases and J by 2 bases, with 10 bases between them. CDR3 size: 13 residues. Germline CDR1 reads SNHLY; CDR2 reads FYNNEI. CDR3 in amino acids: CASRQDSQETQYF. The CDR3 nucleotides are TGTGCCAGCAGGCAGGACAGTCAAGAGACCCAGTACTTC.

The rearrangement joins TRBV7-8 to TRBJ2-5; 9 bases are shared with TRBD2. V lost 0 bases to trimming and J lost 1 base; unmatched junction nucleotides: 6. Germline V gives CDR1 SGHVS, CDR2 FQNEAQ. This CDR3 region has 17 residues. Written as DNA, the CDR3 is TGTGCCAGCAGCTTAGCTAGCGGGGGTAGGGTCCAAGAGACCCAGTACTTC. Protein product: CASSLASGGRVQETQYF.

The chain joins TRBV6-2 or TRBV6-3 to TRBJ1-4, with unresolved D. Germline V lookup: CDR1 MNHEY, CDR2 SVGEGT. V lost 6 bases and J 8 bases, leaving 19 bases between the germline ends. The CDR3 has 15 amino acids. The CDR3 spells CASSLPAAYREKLFF. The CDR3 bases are TGTGCCAGCAGCCTCCCCGCCGCCTACCGAGAAAAACTGTTTTTT.

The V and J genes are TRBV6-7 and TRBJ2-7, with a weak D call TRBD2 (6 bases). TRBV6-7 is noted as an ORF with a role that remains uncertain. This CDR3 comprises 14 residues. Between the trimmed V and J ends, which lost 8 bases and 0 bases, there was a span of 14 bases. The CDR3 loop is CASAVRGTSYEQYF. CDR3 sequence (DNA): TGTGCCAGCGCCGTTCGGGGGACCTCCTACGAGCAGTACTTC.

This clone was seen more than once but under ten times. The CDR3 nucleotides read TGTGCCTCAACCACCACAGGGACTGGAAACACCATATATTTT. As protein: CASTTTGTGNTIYF. The gene calls are TRBV30 and TRBJ1-3, with D perhaps TRBD1 (6 bases). The length of the CDR3 is 14 residues. V was trimmed by 7 bases and J by 2 bases, leaving 15 bases between them. Germline lookup yields CDR1 GTSNPN and CDR2 SVGIG (reference sequence).

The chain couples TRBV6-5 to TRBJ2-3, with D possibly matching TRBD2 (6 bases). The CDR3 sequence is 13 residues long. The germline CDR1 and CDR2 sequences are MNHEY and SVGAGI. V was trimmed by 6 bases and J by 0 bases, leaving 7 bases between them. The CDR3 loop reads CASRDYSTDTQYF. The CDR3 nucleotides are TGTGCCAGCAGGGACTATAGCACAGATACGCAGTATTTT.

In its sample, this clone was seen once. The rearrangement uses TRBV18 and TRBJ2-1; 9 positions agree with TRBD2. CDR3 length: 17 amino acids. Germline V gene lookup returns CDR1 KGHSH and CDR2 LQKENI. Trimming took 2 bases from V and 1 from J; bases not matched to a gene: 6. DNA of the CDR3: TGTGCCAGCTCACCATGGGGCGGGAGGGGATCCTACAATGAGCAGTTCTTC. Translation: CASSPWGGRGSYNEQFF.

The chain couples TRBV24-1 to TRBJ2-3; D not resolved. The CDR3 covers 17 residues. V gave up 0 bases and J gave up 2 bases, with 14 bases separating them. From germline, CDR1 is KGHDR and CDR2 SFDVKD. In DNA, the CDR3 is TGTGCCACCAGTGATTTGCACGGTGATCTAGTCACAGATACGCAGTATTTT. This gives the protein CATSDLHGDLVTDTQYF.

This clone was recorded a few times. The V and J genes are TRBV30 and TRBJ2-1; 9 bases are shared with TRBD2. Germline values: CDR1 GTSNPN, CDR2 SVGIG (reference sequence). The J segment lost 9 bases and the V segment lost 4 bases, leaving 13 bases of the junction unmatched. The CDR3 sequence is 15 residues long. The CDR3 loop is CAWTSPAGGWFEQFF. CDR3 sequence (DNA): TGTGCCTGGACATCCCCCGCGGGAGGGTGGTTTGAGCAGTTCTTC.

CDR3 sequence reads: CAWSAGTGNYEQYF. CDR3 DNA sequence: TGTGCCTGGAGTGCCGGGACAGGGAACTACGAGCAGTACTTC. The V call is TRBV30, the J call TRBJ2-7; TRBD1 matches at 9 bases. The CDR3 is 14 amino acids. CDR1 and CDR2 from the germline V gene are GTSNPN and SVGIG (reference sequence). Trimming removed 1 base from V and 3 bases from J; junction bases left unmatched: 4.

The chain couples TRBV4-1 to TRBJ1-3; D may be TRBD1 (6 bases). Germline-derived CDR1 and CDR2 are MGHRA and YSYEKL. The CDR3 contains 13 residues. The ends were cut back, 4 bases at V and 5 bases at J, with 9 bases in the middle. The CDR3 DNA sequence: TGCGCCAGCAGCCGGGACATTAGAAACACCATATATTTT. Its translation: CASSRDIRNTIYF.

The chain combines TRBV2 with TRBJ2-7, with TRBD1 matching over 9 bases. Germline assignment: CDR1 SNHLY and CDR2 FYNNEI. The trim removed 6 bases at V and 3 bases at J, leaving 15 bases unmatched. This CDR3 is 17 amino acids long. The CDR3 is CASSRTGTGMVFYEQYF. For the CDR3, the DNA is TGTGCCAGCAGCCGCACCGGGACAGGGATGGTTTTCTACGAGCAGTACTTC.

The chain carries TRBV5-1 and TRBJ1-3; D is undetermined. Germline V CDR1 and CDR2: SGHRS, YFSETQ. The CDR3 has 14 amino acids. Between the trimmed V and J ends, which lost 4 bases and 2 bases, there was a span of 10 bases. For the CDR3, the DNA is TGCGCCAGCAGCCTCGCGGCCCCTGGAAACACCATATATTTT. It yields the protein CASSLAAPGNTIYF.

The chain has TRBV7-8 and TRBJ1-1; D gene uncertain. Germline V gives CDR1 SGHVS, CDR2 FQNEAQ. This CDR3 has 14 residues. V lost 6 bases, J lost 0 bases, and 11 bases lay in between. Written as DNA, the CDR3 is TGTGCCAGCAGTCAGGTGTCTTTGAACACTGAAGCTTTCTTT. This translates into CASSQVSLNTEAFF.